A selection of T cell receptor beta chains follows, all from one sample in a study of a mutant IDH1 vaccine in newly diagnosed glioma. Their recognized antigens are unknown. The table came from immunoSEQ multiplex PCR; TCRdb's copy has only in-frame clones and leaves some out. The data show about 31,000 clones, roughly 86% seen once. The source was PBMCs, collected from a glioma patient whose treatment included an IDH1 peptide vaccine. These receptors all stem from a man aged 30 to 45 with glioma. Both conserved end residues are part of each CDR3. Size is stated for part of the rows, as once, few or many counts, or as a class when the clone is expanded.

j_gene,v_gene,abundance,CDR3aa
TRBJ2-7,TRBV4-1,.,CASSQHGTSGHYEQYF
TRBJ2-3,TRBV2,.,CAGAGGVGTQYF
TRBJ2-2,TRBV7-6,.,CASSLGAGELFF
TRBJ2-7,TRBV30,.,CAWGGWAGAYYEQYF
TRBJ2-7,TRBV6-1,.,CASRRRGFDGEQYF
TRBJ2-4,TRBV4-1,.,CASSQDSPGLAGGLAKNIQYF
TRBJ1-2,TRBV9,few,CASTRDRVLYGYTF
TRBJ2-7,TRBV5-6,.,CASSPGGQQPYEQYF
TRBJ2-7,TRBV29-1,.,CSVWTESYEQYF
TRBJ2-3,TRBV7-6,.,CASSPATSGGTDTQYF